This entry lists 29 T cell receptor beta chains sequenced from one sample in a study of blood T cells in healthy people across ages. A sample-barcoded 5' primer and a J-beta primer mix were used in a second PCR of about 7 to 12 cycles. MiXCR was run by TCRdb on the 5' RACE reads, yielding one entry per CDR3 protein. The data contain roughly 1.6 million distinct CDR3 sequences, about 31% of them singletons. Sequenced sample: blood. The receptors stem from a woman younger than 45 in good health.

This sequence joins TRBV20-1 and TRBJ2-7, with TRBD1 matching over 7 bases. CDR3 length: 15 residues. Germline CDR1 reads DFQATT; CDR2 reads SNEGSKA (reference sequence). The V and J ends lost 3 bases and 2 bases, in that order; junction bases with no gene match: 10. CDR3 protein: CSASSKDRMTYEQYF. DNA of the CDR3: TGCAGTGCTAGTTCGAAGGACAGGATGACCTACGAGCAGTACTTC.

The chain couples TRBV12-3 or TRBV12-4 to TRBJ2-7; D is possibly TRBD1 (6 bases). V was clipped by 4 bases and J by 4 bases, with 11 bases between them. The CDR3 length is 13 residues. The CDR3 DNA reads as TGTGCCAGCAGTTACGGGACAAAGTACGAGCAGTACTTC. It codes for CASSYGTKYEQYF.

This clonotype has at least ten counts. J is TRBJ1-2 and V is TRBV2; no firm D call. Between the trimmed V and J ends, which lost 4 bases and 2 bases, there was a span of 17 bases. The CDR3 has 16 residues. Germline V lookup: CDR1 SNHLY, CDR2 FYNNEI. CDR3: CASSVDGPRRNYGYTF. For the CDR3, the DNA is TGTGCCAGCAGTGTCGATGGGCCAAGGCGCAACTATGGCTACACCTTC.

CDR3 nucleotide sequence: TGTGCCAGCAGCGTCTATTATGGGAGTCATTACGAGCAGTACTTC. It codes for CASSVYYGSHYEQYF. The rearrangement uses TRBV7-2 and TRBJ2-7; tentative D call: TRBD2 (5 bases). The CDR3 length is 15 residues. Per the germline V gene, CDR1 is SGHTA and CDR2 is FQGNSA. The V gene lost 5 bases and the J gene lost 4 bases, with 18 bases spanning the gap. The full variable domain, its missing parts supplied by reference TRBV7-2 and TRBJ2-7, is GAGVSQSPSNKVTEKGKDVELRCDPISGHTALYWYRQSLGQGLEFLIYFQGNSAPDKSGLPSDRFSAERTGGSVSTLTIQRTQQEDSAVYLCASSVYYGSHYEQYFGPGTRLTVT.

This sequence joins TRBV4-1 and TRBJ2-7; TRBD2 is a possible D gene (6 bases). Germline V gene lookup returns CDR1 MGHRA and CDR2 YSYEKL. The CDR3 extends over 16 amino acids. The V end was cut by 4 bases, the J end by 0 bases, with 16 bases between. The CDR3, as DNA: TGCGCCAGCAGCCGGGTTCTGGACGGGGGCTCCTACGAGCAGTACTTC. Amino acid sequence: CASSRVLDGGSYEQYF.

The table lists this clonotype with a few counts. This sequence joins TRBV11-2 and TRBJ1-1; D unclear. CDR3 length: 14 residues. CDR1 is SGHAT and CDR2 is FQNNGV in the germline V gene. V lost 5 bases to trimming and J lost 0 bases, with 10 bases between them. CDR3 nucleotide sequence: TGTGCCAGCAGCCCGATCCTGATGAACACTGAAGCTTTCTTT. Protein product: CASSPILMNTEAFF.

This clonotype appeared a few times. The chain joins TRBV11-2 to TRBJ2-3, with D possibly matching TRBD1 (5 bases). The CDR3 runs 15 residues. V lost 7 bases and J 3 bases, leaving 17 bases between the germline ends. Germline values: CDR1 SGHAT, CDR2 FQNNGV. The CDR3 region has the DNA TGTGCCAGCAAATACCAGGGCTTCCCAACAGATACGCAGTATTTT. Its protein is CASKYQGFPTDTQYF. Complete variable domain (other parts from reference TRBV11-2 and TRBJ2-3): EAGVAQSPRYKIIEKRQSVAFWCNPISGHATLYWYQQILGQGPKLLIQFQNNGVVDDSQLPKDRFSAERLKGVDSTLKIQPAKLEDSAVYLCASKYQGFPTDTQYFGPGTRLTVL.

This clonotype was seen only a few times. The gene calls are TRBV7-9 and TRBJ1-4, with 9 bases lining up with TRBD1. Germline loops: CDR1 SEHNR, CDR2 FQNEAQ (reference sequence). The CDR3 runs to 15 residues. V was pared by 8 bases and J by 8 bases, with 12 bases of the junction left unmatched. The CDR3 loop is CASSPSGQGREKLFF. Written as DNA, the CDR3 is TGTGCCAGCTCCCCAAGTGGACAGGGGAGGGAAAAACTGTTTTTT.

There are a few counts of this clonotype. The rearrangement joins TRBV5-1 to TRBJ2-5; TRBD1 aligns across 9 bases. V shed 3 bases, J shed 2 bases, and the junction held 5 bases outside the gene matches. CDR1 is SGHRS, CDR2 YFSETQ, per germline. The length of the CDR3 is 15 residues. CDR3 sequence reads: CASSSTGGNQETQYF. CDR3 in DNA: TGCGCCAGCAGCTCCACAGGGGGCAATCAAGAGACCCAGTACTTC.

This clonotype was recorded a few times. This chain uses TRBV29-1 with TRBJ1-2; no clear D. With 0 bases removed from V and 0 bases from J, the gap between germline ends came to 8 bases. Germline V CDR1 and CDR2: SQVTM, ANQGSEA. The CDR3 length is 14 residues. DNA for the CDR3: TGCAGCGTTGAAGATCACTTAGCTAACTATGGCTACACCTTC. It yields the protein CSVEDHLANYGYTF.

This clonotype was picked up a small number of times. The chain combines TRBV7-8 with TRBJ2-3; the match to TRBD2 covers 9 bases. Germline loops: CDR1 SGHVS, CDR2 FQNEAQ. Trimming cost V 1 base and J 6 bases; bases outside gene matches: 8. The CDR3 extends over 16 amino acids. CDR3 amino acids: CASSLGLAGQRDTQYF. The DNA for the CDR3 is TGTGCCAGCAGCTTAGGCCTAGCGGGGCAAAGGGATACGCAGTATTTT.

This clonotype occurred a few times. The rearrangement joins TRBV6-6 to TRBJ1-2, with a weak D call TRBD1 (5 bases). The germline gives CDR1 MNHNY, CDR2 SVGAGI (reference sequence). The length of the CDR3 is 13 residues. The germline V and J ends were trimmed by 3 bases and 7 bases, with 12 bases remaining between them. The CDR3: CASSYSAGFGYTF. In DNA, the CDR3 is TGTGCCAGCAGTTATTCAGCAGGGTTTGGCTACACCTTC.

J is TRBJ2-3 and V is TRBV9, with 7 nucleotides matching TRBD2. V was pared by 6 bases and J by 3 bases, with 7 bases of the junction left unmatched. Germline CDR1 is SGDLS and CDR2 is YYNGEE. The CDR3 consists of 14 residues. This CDR3 is CASKMSGITDTQYF. DNA of the CDR3: TGTGCCAGCAAAATGAGCGGGATAACAGATACGCAGTATTTT.

This clonotype turned up a few times. The chain joins TRBV29-1 to TRBJ1-2; D is possibly TRBD1 (6 bases). From germline, CDR1 is SQVTM and CDR2 ANQGSEA. CDR3 length: 14 residues. V was cut by 4 bases and J by 9 bases, with 21 bases left in between. For the CDR3, the DNA is TGCAGCGTTGCTAAGTCTGACAGGTGGCTTAGCTACACCTTC. It encodes CSVAKSDRWLSYTF.

The chain has TRBV28 and TRBJ2-3; D is unresolved. The V gene lost 3 bases and the J gene lost 2 bases, with 18 bases spanning the gap. The CDR3 contains 17 residues. From germline, CDR1 is MDHEN and CDR2 SYDVKM. CDR3 residues: CASSLEPSTDLTDTQYF. The CDR3 DNA reads TGTGCCAGCAGTTTGGAACCGAGCACAGACCTCACAGATACGCAGTATTTT.

This clonotype showed up just a few times. The gene calls are TRBV7-9 and TRBJ1-4; a possible D gene is TRBD1 (6 bases). Germline CDR1 and CDR2: SEHNR and FQNEAQ (reference sequence). V lost 2 bases, J lost 5 bases, and 15 bases lay in between. The CDR3 has 16 amino acids. The CDR3 DNA follows: TGTGCCAGCAGCTTATTTCTGGACACAGGGAATGAAAAACTGTTTTTT. This translates into CASSLFLDTGNEKLFF.

This clonotype was counted between two and nine times. The genes are TRBV20-1 and TRBJ2-3, with D perhaps TRBD1 (5 bases). This CDR3 has 14 amino acids. The germline V gene encodes CDR1 DFQATT and CDR2 SNEGSKA (reference sequence). The ends were cut back, 5 bases at V and 2 bases at J, with 14 bases in the middle. The CDR3 DNA reads as TGCAGTGCTTCGGCTAGGGGTCTCACAGATACGCAGTATTTT. The encoded protein is CSASARGLTDTQYF.

This clonotype was picked up many times. The chain uses TRBV11-3 and TRBJ2-5; D unresolved. CDR3 length: 14 amino acids. CDR1 is SGHNT and CDR2 is YENEEA in the germline V gene. With 4 bases removed from V and 3 bases from J, the gap between germline ends came to 12 bases. The CDR3 sequence: CASSCYPQKETQYF. The CDR3 DNA sequence: TGTGCCAGCAGCTGCTACCCTCAGAAAGAGACCCAGTACTTC.

Many counts were recorded for this clonotype. The chain uses TRBV29-1 and TRBJ2-7, with 14 bases identical to TRBD2. V was clipped by 1 base and J by 4 bases; unmatched bases: 6. CDR1 SQVTM and CDR2 ANQGSEA come from the germline V gene. This CDR3 contains 16 residues. CDR3 protein: CSVEGLAGGPRYEQYF. CDR3 DNA sequence: TGCAGCGTTGAAGGACTAGCGGGAGGGCCGCGATACGAGCAGTACTTC.

This clonotype has just one count. A read error is possible here, since a much larger clone lies one base away. The J gene is TRBJ2-3, the V gene TRBV15, with D perhaps matching TRBD2 (7 bases). Germline CDR1 reads LNHNV; CDR2 reads YYDKDF (reference sequence). The CDR3 spans 15 residues. V was clipped by 5 bases and J by 0 bases, with 12 bases between them. The CDR3 region is CATSGGGASTDTQYF. The CDR3 nucleotides read TGTGCCACCAGCGGAGGGGGGGCTAGCACAGATACGCAGTATTTT.

On this clonotype: This may stem from a read error, because a much larger clone lies one nucleotide away. The V gene is TRBV29-1, the J gene TRBJ2-7; D might be TRBD1 or TRBD2, each matching 5 bases. There are 13 residues in the CDR3. Trimming stripped 7 bases from V and 0 bases from J, with 13 bases between. Germline CDR1 and CDR2: SQVTM and ANQGSEA. The CDR3 sequence: CSARDGYSYEQYV. CDR3 nucleotide sequence: TGCAGCGCGAGGGACGGGTACTCCTACGAGCAGTACGTC.

The chain combines TRBV11-2 with TRBJ2-4; D is uncertain. Germline V gene sequence: CDR1 SGHAT, CDR2 FQNNGV. This CDR3 has 12 amino acids. With 5 bases removed from V and 12 bases from J, the gap between germline ends came to 14 bases. This chain's CDR3 is CASSLPSYDQYF. The CDR3 DNA is TGTGCCAGCAGCCTCCCCTCCTACGATCAGTACTTC. Drawing the rest from reference TRBV11-2 and TRBJ2-4, the complete variable domain is EAGVAQSPRYKIIEKRQSVAFWCNPISGHATLYWYQQILGQGPKLLIQFQNNGVVDDSQLPKDRFSAERLKGVDSTLKIQPAKLEDSAVYLCASSLPSYDQYFGAGTRLSVL.

The rearrangement joins TRBV5-1 to TRBJ2-2; 9 nucleotides line up with TRBD2. Germline CDR1 reads SGHRS; CDR2 reads YFSETQ. The V segment lost 6 bases and the J segment 2 bases; nucleotides outside the gene matches: 11. The CDR3 has 17 residues. The CDR3 sequence is CASKRLAEGPNTGELFF. CDR3 bases: TGCGCCAGCAAAAGACTAGCGGAAGGGCCAAACACCGGGGAGCTGTTTTTT.

Written as DNA, the CDR3 is TGCAGCGTCGGGACAGGTGACACAGATACGCAGTATTTT. Translation: CSVGTGDTDTQYF. This sequence joins TRBV29-1 and TRBJ2-3, with 8 bases lining up with TRBD1. The germline V gene encodes CDR1 SQVTM and CDR2 ANQGSEA. The CDR3 extends over 13 amino acids. Trimming took 6 bases from V and 2 from J; bases not matched to a gene: 4.

The rearrangement joins TRBV6-2 or TRBV6-3 to TRBJ2-4, with TRBD1 matching over 9 bases. Near its end, the DNA agrees better with TRBJ2-7, so the J call may be wrong. Germline CDR1 is MNHEY and CDR2 is SVGEGT. The CDR3 spans 15 residues. CDR3 bases: TGTGCCAGCACCCGTACAGGGGGCGCTTGGTACGAGCAGTACTTC. This codes for CASTRTGGAWYEQYF.

This clonotype was counted a few times. The gene calls are TRBV24-1 and TRBJ2-3; D perhaps matches TRBD2 (6 bases). Germline lookup yields CDR1 KGHDR and CDR2 SFDVKD. CDR3 length: 13 residues. Trimming removed 9 bases at V and 3 bases at J, with 12 bases between. CDR3 region: CATSGGATDTQYF. CDR3 coding DNA: TGTGCCACCTCCGGAGGGGCTACAGATACGCAGTATTTT.

The J gene is TRBJ2-5, the V gene TRBV9; 12 bases agree with TRBD2. There are 16 residues in the CDR3. V was clipped by 4 bases and J by 3 bases; unmatched bases: 7. In germline, CDR1 is SGDLS, CDR2 YYNGEE. In DNA, the CDR3 is TGTGCCAGCAGCCACGACAGACTAGCGGGGGAAGAGACCCAGTACTTC. As protein: CASSHDRLAGEETQYF. The whole variable domain, remainder taken from reference TRBV9 and TRBJ2-5, is DSGVTQTPKHLITATGQRVTLRCSPRSGDLSVYWYQQSLDQGLQFLIQYYNGEERAKGNILERFSAQQFPDLHSELNLSSLELGDSALYFCASSHDRLAGEETQYFGPGTRLLVL.

The gene calls are TRBV7-8 and TRBJ1-5, with D possibly matching TRBD1 (5 bases). In germline, CDR1 is SGHVS, CDR2 FQNEAQ. The CDR3 runs to 15 residues. With 1 base removed from V and 6 bases from J, the gap between germline ends came to 13 bases. DNA for the CDR3: TGTGCCAGCAGCTTAGGGAGGGGTAGGGTTCAGCCCCAGCATTTT. It yields the protein CASSLGRGRVQPQHF.

This clonotype was counted a few times. The chain is built from TRBV10-3 and TRBJ1-5; D call uncertain. This CDR3 is built from 14 residues. Trimming took off 0 bases at V and 0 bases at J, with 3 bases between the two ends. Germline values: CDR1 ENHRY, CDR2 SYGVKD. The CDR3 coding sequence is TGTGCCATCAGTGAGTCGGTTAGCAATCAGCCCCAGCATTTT. This encodes CAISESVSNQPQHF.